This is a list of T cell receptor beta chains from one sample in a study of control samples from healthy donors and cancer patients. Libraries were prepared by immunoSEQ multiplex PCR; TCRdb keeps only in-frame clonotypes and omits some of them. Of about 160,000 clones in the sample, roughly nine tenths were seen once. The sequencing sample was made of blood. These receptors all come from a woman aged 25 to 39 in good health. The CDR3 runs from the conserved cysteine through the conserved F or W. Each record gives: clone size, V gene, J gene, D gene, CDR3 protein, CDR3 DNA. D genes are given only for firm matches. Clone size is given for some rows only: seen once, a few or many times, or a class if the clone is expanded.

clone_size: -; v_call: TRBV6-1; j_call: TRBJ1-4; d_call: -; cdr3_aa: CASSDEAINEKLFF; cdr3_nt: TGTGCCAGCAGTGACGAGGCCATAAATGAAAAACTGTTTTTT
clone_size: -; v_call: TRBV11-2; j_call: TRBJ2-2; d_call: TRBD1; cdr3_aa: CASSSYRGSLRSGELFF; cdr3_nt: TGTGCCAGCAGCTCCTACAGGGGCAGCCTTCGGTCGGGGGAGCTGTTTTTT
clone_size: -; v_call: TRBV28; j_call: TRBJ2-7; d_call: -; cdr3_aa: CASSLPGQPGGYF; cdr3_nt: TGTGCCAGCAGTTTACCGGGGCAGCCTGGCGGGTACTTC
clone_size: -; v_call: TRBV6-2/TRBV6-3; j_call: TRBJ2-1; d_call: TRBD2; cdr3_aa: CASSSSGAPFGEQFF; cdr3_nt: TGTGCCAGCAGCTCTAGCGGAGCCCCATTCGGGGAGCAGTTCTTC
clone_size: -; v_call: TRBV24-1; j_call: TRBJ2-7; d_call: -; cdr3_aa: CATNPGFYEQYF; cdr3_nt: TGTGCCACCAACCCAGGATTCTACGAGCAGTACTTC
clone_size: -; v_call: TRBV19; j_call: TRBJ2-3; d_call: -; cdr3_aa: CASSIATDTQYF; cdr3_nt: TGTGCCAGTAGTATAGCCACAGATACGCAGTATTTT
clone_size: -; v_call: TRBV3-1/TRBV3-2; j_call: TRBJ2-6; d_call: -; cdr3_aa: CASSHDRSGANVLTF; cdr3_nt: TGTGCCAGCAGCCACGATCGCTCTGGGGCCAACGTCCTGACTTTC
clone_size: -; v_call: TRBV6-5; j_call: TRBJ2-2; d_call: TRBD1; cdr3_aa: CASGQGNTGELFF; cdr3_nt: TGTGCCAGCGGACAGGGGAACACCGGGGAGCTGTTTTTT
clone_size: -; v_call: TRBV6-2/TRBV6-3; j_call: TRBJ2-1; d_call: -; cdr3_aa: CASSRDTYNEQFF; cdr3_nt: TGTGCCAGCAGTAGGGACACCTACAATGAGCAGTTCTTC
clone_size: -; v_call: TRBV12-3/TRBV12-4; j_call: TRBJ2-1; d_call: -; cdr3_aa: CASSPAFTHKQFF; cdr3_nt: TGTGCCAGCAGTCCGGCTTTCACGCATAAGCAGTTCTTC
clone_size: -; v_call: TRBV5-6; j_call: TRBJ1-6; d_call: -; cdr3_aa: CASSLEGPSWVNSPLHF; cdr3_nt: TGTGCCAGCAGCTTGGAGGGACCGAGCTGGGTTAATTCACCCCTCCACTTT
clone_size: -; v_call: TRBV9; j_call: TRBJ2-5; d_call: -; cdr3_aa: CASSARPGGETQYF; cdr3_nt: TGTGCCAGCAGCGCCCGACCCGGGGGAGAGACCCAGTACTTC
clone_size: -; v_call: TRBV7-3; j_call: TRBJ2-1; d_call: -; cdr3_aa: CASSHDSYNEQFF; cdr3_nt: TGTGCCAGCAGCCATGACTCCTACAATGAGCAGTTCTTC
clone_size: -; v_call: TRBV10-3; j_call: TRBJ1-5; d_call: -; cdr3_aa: CATRGEHNQPQHF; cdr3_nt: TGTGCGACCCGTGGGGAACACAATCAGCCCCAGCATTTT
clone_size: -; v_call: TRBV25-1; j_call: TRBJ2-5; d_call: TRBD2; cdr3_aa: CASRQGTSLQETQYF; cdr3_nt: TGTGCCAGCAGACAAGGGACTAGCTTACAAGAGACCCAGTACTTC
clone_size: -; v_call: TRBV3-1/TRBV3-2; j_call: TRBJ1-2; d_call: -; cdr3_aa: CASSLFGTDYGYTF; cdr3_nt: TGTGCCAGCAGCCTCTTCGGGACCGACTATGGCTACACCTTC
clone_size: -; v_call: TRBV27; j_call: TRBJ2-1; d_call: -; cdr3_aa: CASSPLRRRGNEQFF; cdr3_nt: TGTGCCAGCAGTCCCCTCAGGCGACGCGGCAATGAGCAGTTCTTC
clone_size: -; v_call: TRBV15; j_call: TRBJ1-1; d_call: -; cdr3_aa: CATSASGLRFFF; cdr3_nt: TGTGCCACCAGCGCCTCGGGGCTCCGTTTCTTCTTT
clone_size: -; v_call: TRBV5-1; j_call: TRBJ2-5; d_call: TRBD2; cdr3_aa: CASSILAGSVQETQYF; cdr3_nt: TGCGCCAGCAGCATATTAGCGGGCTCGGTTCAAGAGACCCAGTACTTC
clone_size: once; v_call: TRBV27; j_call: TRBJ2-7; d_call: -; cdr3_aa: CASSSGAGYEQYF; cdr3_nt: TGTGCCAGCAGTTCAGGGGCCGGCTACGAGCAGTACTTC
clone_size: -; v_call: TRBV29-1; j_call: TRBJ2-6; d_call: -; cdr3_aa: CSVEGGAGANVLTF; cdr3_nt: TGCAGCGTTGAAGGAGGGGCTGGGGCCAACGTCCTGACTTTC
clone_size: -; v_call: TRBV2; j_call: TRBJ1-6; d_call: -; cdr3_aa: CASIIRGSPLHF; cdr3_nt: TGTGCCAGCATTATCAGGGGTTCACCCCTCCACTTT
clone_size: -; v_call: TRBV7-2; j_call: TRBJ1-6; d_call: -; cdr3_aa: CASSLAAGLGAGYNSPLHF; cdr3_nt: TGTGCCAGCAGCTTAGCGGCGGGGCTTGGGGCCGGATATAATTCACCCCTCCACTTT
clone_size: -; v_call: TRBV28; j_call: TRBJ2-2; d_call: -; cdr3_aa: CASSQARGNTGELFF; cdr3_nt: TGTGCCAGCAGTCAAGCGCGTGGCAACACCGGGGAGCTGTTTTTT
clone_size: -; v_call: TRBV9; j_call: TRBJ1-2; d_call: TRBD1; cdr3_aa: CASSTRTGANYGYTF; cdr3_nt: TGTGCCAGCAGCACTCGGACAGGGGCTAACTATGGCTACACCTTC
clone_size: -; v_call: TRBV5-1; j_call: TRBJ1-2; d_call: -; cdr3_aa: CASSLVSGGGYTF; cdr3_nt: TGCGCCAGCAGCTTGGTGTCAGGAGGTGGCTACACCTTC
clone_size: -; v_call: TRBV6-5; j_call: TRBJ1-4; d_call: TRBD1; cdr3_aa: CASRTQGGSNEKLFF; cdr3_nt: TGTGCCAGCAGGACTCAGGGGGGATCTAATGAAAAACTGTTTTTT
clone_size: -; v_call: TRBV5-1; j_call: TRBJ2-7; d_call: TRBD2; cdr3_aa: CASSFSSGISYEQYF; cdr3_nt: TGCGCCAGCAGCTTCTCTAGCGGGATCTCCTACGAGCAGTACTTC
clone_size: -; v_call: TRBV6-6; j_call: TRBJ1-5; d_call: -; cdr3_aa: CASSTTGFQPQHF; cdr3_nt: TGTGCCAGCAGTACAACAGGGTTTCAGCCCCAGCATTTT
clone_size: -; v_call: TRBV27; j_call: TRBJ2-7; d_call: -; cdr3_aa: CASSWGRNYEQYF; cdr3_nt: TGTGCCAGCAGTTGGGGAAGAAACTACGAGCAGTACTTC
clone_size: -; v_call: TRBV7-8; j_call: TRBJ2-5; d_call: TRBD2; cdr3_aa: CASSLPGLVGETQYF; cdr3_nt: TGTGCCAGCAGCTTACCGGGACTAGTCGGAGAGACCCAGTACTTC
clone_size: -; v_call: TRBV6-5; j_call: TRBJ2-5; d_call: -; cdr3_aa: CASGRKETQYF; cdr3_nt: TGTGCCAGTGGGCGGAAAGAGACCCAGTACTTC
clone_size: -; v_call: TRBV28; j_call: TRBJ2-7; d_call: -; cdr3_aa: CASSDQSYEQYF; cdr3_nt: TGTGCCAGCAGTGATCAGAGTTACGAGCAGTACTTC
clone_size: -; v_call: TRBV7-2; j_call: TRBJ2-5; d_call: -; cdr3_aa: CASSLALRGGETQYF; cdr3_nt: TGTGCCAGCAGCTTAGCGCTCAGGGGAGGAGAGACCCAGTACTTC
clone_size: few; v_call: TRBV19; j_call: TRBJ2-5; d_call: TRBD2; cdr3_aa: CASSIDSGSGETQYF; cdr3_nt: TGTGCCAGTAGTATTGATAGCGGGAGTGGGGAGACCCAGTACTTC
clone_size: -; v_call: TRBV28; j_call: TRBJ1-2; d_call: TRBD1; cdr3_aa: CASSLRDRPLYGYTF; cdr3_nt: TGTGCCAGCAGTCTCCGGGACAGGCCCCTCTATGGCTACACCTTC
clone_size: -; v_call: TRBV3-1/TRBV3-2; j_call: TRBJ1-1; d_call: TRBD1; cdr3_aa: CASSQDGTGVGMNTEAFF; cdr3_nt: TGTGCCAGCAGCCAAGATGGGACAGGGGTCGGAATGAACACTGAAGCTTTCTTT
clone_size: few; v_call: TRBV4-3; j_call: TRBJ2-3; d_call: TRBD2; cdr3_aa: CASSQDHNLAGETQYF; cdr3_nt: TGCGCCAGCAGCCAAGATCACAACCTAGCGGGAGAAACGCAGTATTTT
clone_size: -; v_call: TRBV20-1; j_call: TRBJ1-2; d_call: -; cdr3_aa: CSATEEGYTF; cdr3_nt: TGCAGTGCTACGGAAGAGGGCTACACCTTC
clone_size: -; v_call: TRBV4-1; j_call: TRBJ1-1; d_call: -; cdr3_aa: CASSPGGAVTEAFF; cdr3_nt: TGCGCCAGCAGCCCTGGGGGCGCAGTAACTGAAGCTTTCTTT
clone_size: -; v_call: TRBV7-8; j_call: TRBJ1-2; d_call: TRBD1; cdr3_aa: CASSTIGGSTPNYGYTF; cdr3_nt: TGTGCCAGCAGCACGATAGGGGGCTCGACCCCTAACTATGGCTACACCTTC
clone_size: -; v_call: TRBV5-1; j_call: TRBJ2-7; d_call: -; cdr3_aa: CASSLVLRESYEQYF; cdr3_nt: TGCGCCAGCAGCTTGGTCCTACGGGAGTCCTACGAGCAGTACTTC
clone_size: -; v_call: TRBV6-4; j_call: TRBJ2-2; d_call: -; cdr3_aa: CASSDSAAGELFF; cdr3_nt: TGTGCCAGCAGTGACTCGGCCGCCGGGGAGCTGTTTTTT
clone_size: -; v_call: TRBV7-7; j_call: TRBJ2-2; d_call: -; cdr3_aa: CASSKDDTGELFF; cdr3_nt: TGTGCCAGCTCAAAGGACGACACCGGGGAGCTGTTTTTT
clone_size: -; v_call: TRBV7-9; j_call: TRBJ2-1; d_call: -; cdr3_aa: CASTSFREINEQFF; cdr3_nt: TGTGCCAGCACCTCCTTCCGGGAAATCAATGAGCAGTTCTTC
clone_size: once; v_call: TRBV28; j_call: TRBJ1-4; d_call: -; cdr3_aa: CASRISGLVNEKLFF; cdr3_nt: TGTGCCAGCCGAATATCGGGGCTAGTTAATGAAAAACTGTTTTTT
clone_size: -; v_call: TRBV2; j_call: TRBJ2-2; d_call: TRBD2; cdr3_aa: CASSGTSSNTGELFF; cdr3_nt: TGTGCCAGCAGTGGGACTAGTTCGAACACCGGGGAGCTGTTTTTT
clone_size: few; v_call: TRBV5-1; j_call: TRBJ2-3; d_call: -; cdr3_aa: CASSKGLTDTQYF; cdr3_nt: TGCGCCAGCAGTAAGGGGCTCACAGATACGCAGTATTTT
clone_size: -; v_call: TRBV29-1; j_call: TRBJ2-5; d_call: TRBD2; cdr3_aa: CSVTTSGREETQYF; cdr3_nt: TGCAGCGTGACGACTAGCGGGAGGGAAGAGACCCAGTACTTC
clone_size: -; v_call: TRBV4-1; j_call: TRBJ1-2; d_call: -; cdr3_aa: CASSQGLDHLYGYTF; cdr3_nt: TGCGCCAGCAGCCAAGGTTTGGACCACCTCTATGGCTACACCTTC
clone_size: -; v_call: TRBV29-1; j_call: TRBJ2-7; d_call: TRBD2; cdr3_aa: CSVEAGGKGEQYF; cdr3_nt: TGCAGCGTTGAAGCGGGAGGGAAGGGCGAGCAGTACTTC
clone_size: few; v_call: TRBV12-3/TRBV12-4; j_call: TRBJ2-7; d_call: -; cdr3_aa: CASSLRGGEQYF; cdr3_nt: TGTGCCAGCAGTCTGAGGGGGGGAGAGCAGTACTTC
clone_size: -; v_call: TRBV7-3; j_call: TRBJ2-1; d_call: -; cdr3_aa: CASSLNVGEAVEQFF; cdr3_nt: TGTGCCAGCAGCTTAAATGTGGGAGAGGCGGTTGAGCAGTTCTTC
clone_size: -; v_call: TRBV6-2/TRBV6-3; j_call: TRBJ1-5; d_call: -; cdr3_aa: CASSYPGGFRQHF; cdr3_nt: TGTGCCAGCAGTTACCCCGGTGGGTTCAGGCAGCATTTT
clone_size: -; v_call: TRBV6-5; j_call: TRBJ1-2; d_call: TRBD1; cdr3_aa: CASSYSRTGNGYTF; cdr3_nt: TGTGCCAGCAGTTACTCGAGGACAGGGAATGGCTACACCTTC